This T cell receptor beta chain was identified in a study of T cell responses to AZD1222 COVID-19 vaccine. This CDR3 has 15 residues. Trimming took 0 bases from V and 5 from J, leaving 13 bases between them. Germline CDR1 and CDR2: MNHEY and SVGAGI. Measured with immunoSEQ multiplex PCR; TCRdb has only the in-frame clones, and not every one. The table has around 140,000 clones, roughly nine tenths seen once. Sequenced here: peripheral blood, sampled 28 days after the second AZD1222 dose. This rearrangement joins TRBV6-5 to TRBJ1-2, with D perhaps TRBD1 (6 bases). The receptor's source is an adult who received the AZD1222 COVID-19 vaccine. The CDR3 loop is CASSYSDSDSYGYTF. The CDR3, as DNA: TGTGCCAGCAGTTACTCGGACAGCGATTCTTATGGCTACACCTTC.